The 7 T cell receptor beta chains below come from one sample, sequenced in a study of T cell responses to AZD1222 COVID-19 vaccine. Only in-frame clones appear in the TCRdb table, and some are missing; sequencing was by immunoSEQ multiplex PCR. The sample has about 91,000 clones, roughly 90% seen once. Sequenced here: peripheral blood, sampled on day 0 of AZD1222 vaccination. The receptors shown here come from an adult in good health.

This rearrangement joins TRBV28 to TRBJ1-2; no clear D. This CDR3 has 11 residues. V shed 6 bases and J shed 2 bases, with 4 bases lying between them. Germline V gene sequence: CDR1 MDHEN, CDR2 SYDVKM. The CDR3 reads CASSQNYGYTF. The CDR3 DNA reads TGTGCCAGCAGCCAGAACTATGGCTACACCTTC.

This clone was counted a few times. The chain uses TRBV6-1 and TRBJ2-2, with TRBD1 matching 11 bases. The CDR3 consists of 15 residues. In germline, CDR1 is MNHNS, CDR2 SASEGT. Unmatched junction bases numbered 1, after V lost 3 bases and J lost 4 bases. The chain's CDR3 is CASSDGTGGTGELFF. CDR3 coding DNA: TGTGCCAGCAGTGACGGGACAGGGGGCACCGGGGAGCTGTTTTTT.

Written as DNA, the CDR3 is TGCGCCAGCACCCAGGGGGCCCATTATGGCTACACCTTC. Encoded protein: CASTQGAHYGYTF. V is TRBV10-2 and J is TRBJ1-2; 8 bases are shared with TRBD1. The germline gives CDR1 WSHSY, CDR2 SAAADI. J lost 5 bases, V lost 7 bases, and 6 bases had no gene match. The CDR3 totals 13 residues.

The CDR3 here is CASQGSPNTEAFF. The CDR3 DNA reads as TGCGCCAGCCAGGGCAGCCCGAACACTGAAGCTTTCTTT. The chain couples TRBV5-1 to TRBJ1-1; TRBD1 might be the D (5 bases). Trimming pared 7 bases from V and 1 base from J, leaving 11 bases between. This CDR3 has 13 residues. Germline V gene sequence: CDR1 SGHRS, CDR2 YFSETQ.

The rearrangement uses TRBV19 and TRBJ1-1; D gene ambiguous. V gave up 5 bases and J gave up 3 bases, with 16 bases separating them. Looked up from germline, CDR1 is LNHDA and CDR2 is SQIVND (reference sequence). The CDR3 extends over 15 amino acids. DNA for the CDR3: TGTGCCAGTAGTGTAGGCCCGACCCGTTACACTGAAGCTTTCTTT. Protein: CASSVGPTRYTEAFF. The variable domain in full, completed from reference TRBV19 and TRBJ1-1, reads DGGITQSPKYLFRKEGQNVTLSCEQNLNHDAMYWYRQDPGQGLRLIYYSQIVNDFQKGDIAEGYSVSREKKESFPLTVTSAQKNPTAFYLCASSVGPTRYTEAFFGQGTRLTVV.

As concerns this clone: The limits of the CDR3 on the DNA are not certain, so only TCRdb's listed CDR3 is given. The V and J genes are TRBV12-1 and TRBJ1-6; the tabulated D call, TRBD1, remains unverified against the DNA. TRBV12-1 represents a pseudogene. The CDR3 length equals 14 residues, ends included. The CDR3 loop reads CASSFGQGSSPLHF.

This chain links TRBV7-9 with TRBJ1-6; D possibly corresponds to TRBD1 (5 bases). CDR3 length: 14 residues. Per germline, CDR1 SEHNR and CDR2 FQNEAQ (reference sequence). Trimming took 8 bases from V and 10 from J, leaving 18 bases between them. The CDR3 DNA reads TGTGCCAGCCATGAAGGCGGGGGATTCTCACCCCTCCACTTT. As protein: CASHEGGGFSPLHF.